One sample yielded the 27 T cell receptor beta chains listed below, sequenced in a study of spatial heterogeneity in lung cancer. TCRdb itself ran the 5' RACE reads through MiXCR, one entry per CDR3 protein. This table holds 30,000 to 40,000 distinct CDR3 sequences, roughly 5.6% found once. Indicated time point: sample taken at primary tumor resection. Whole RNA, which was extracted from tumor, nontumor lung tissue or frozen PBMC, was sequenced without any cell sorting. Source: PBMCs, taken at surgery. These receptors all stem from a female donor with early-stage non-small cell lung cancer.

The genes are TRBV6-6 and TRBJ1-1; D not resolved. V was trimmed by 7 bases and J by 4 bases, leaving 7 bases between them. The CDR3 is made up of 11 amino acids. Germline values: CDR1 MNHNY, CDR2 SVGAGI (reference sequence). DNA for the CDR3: TGTGCCAGCACCGGGTCCACTGAAGCTTTCTTT. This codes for CASTGSTEAFF.

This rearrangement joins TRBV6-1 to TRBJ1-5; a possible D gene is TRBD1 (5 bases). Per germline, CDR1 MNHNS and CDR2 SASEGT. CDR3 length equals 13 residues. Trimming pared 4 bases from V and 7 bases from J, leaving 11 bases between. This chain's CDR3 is CASSAGGEQPQHF. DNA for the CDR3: TGTGCCAGCAGTGCGGGGGGGGAGCAGCCCCAGCATTTT.

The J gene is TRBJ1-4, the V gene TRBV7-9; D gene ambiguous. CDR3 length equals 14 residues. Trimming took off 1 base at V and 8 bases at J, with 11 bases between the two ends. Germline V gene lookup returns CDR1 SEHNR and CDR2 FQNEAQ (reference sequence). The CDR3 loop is CASSLGRQEEKLFF. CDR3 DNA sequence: TGTGCCAGCAGCTTAGGAAGACAAGAAGAAAAACTGTTTTTT.

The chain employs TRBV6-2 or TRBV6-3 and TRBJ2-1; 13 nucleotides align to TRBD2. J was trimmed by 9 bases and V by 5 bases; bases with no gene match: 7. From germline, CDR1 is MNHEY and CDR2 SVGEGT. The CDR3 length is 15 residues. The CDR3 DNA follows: TGTGCCAGCAGTCCACTAGCGGGGGGGCTCAGTGAGCAGTTCTTC. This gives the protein CASSPLAGGLSEQFF.

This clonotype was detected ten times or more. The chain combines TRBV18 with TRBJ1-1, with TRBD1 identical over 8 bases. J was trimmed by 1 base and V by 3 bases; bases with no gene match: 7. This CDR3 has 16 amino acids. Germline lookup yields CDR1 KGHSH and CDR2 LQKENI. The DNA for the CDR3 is TGTGCCAGCTCACCCGGGACAGGAAGGGCGAACACTGAAGCTTTCTTT. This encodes CASSPGTGRANTEAFF. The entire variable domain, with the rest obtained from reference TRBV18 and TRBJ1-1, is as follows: NAGVMQNPRHLVRRRGQEARLRCSPMKGHSHVYWYRQLPEEGLKFMVYLQKENIIDESGMPKERFSAEFPKEGPSILRIQQVVRGDSAAYFCASSPGTGRANTEAFFGQGTRLTVV.

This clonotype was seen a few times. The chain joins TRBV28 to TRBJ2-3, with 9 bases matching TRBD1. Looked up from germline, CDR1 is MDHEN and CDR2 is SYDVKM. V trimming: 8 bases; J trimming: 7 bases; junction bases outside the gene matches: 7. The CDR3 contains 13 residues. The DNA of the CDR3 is TGTGCCAGCGTACAGGGGGCACGTTATACGCAGTATTTT. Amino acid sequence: CASVQGARYTQYF.

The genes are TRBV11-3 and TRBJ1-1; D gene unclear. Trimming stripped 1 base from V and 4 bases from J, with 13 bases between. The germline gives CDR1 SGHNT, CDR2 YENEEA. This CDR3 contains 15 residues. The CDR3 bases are TGTGCCAGCAGCTTAGGAGCGGGCATGGGCACTGAAGCTTTCTTT. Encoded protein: CASSLGAGMGTEAFF.

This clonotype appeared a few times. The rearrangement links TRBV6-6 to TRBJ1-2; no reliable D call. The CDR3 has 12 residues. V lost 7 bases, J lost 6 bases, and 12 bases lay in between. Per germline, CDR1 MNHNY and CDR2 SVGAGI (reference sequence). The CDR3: CASMVGGNGYTF. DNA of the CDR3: TGTGCCAGCATGGTGGGAGGTAATGGCTACACCTTC.

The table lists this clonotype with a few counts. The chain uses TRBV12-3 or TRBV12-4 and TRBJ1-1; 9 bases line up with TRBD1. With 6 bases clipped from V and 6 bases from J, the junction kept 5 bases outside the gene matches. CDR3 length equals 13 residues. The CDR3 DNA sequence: TGTGCCAGCAGCACACAGGGGGCTGCTGAAGCTTTCTTT. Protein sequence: CASSTQGAAEAFF.

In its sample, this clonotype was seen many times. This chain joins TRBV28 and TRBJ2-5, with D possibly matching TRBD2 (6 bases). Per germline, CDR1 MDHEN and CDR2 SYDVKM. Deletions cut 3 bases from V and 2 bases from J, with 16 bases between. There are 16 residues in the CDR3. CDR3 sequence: CASSLEGPLGQETQYF. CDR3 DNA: TGTGCCAGCAGTTTGGAGGGTCCCCTTGGGCAAGAGACCCAGTACTTC.

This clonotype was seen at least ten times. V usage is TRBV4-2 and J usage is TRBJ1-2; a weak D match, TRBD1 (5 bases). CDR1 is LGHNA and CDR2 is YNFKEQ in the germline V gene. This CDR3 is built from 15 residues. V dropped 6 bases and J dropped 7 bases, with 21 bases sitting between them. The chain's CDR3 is CASSPMGQVIAGYTF. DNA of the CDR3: TGTGCCAGCAGTCCGATGGGGCAGGTGATCGCTGGCTACACCTTC.

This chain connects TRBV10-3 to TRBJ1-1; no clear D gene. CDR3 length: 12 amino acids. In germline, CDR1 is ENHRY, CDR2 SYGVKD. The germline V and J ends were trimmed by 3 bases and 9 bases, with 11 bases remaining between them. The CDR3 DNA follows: TGTGCCATCAGTGATTCCCCTGGGAAAGCTTTCTTT. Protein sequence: CAISDSPGKAFF.

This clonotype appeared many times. The CDR3 here is CASSSLAGASYEQYF. The CDR3 DNA follows: TGTGCCAGCAGCTCACTAGCGGGGGCTTCCTACGAGCAGTACTTC. The chain combines TRBV7-2 with TRBJ2-7, with 11 bases identical to TRBD2. With V trimmed by 4 bases and J by 1 base, 3 bases remained unmatched. Germline V lookup: CDR1 SGHTA, CDR2 FQGNSA. The CDR3 length is 15 residues.

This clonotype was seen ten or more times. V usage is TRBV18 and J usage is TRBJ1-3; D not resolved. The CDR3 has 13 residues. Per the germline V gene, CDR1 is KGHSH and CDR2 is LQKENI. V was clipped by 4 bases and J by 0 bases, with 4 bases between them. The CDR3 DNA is TGTGCCAGCTCACAAGGCTCTGGAAACACCATATATTTT. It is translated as CASSQGSGNTIYF.

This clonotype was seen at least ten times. The CDR3 DNA follows: TGCGCCAGCAGCCTGGGGGGCCGGAACACTGAAGCTTTCTTT. It codes for CASSLGGRNTEAFF. This sequence joins TRBV4-1 and TRBJ1-1, with D perhaps TRBD1 (6 bases). Trimming cost V 4 bases and J 1 base, with 10 bases left between them. Germline CDR1 is MGHRA and CDR2 is YSYEKL. The CDR3 consists of 14 residues.

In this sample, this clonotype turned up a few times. The CDR3 sequence is CASSSRESAQYF. As DNA, the CDR3 is TGTGCCAGCAGCTCCAGGGAGTCGGCCCAGTACTTC. V and J are TRBV7-8 and TRBJ2-5, with D perhaps assigned TRBD1 or TRBD2 (5 bases each). Trimming took 4 bases from V and 9 from J, leaving 12 bases between them. The length of the CDR3 is 12 residues. Germline CDR1 reads SGHVS; CDR2 reads FQNEAQ.

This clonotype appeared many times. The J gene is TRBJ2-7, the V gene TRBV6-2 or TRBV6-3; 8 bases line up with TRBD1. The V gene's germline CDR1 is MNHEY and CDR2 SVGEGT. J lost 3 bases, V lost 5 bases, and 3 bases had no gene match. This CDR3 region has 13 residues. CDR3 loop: CASSPGGRYEQYF. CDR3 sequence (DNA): TGTGCCAGCAGTCCAGGGGGCCGCTACGAGCAGTACTTC.

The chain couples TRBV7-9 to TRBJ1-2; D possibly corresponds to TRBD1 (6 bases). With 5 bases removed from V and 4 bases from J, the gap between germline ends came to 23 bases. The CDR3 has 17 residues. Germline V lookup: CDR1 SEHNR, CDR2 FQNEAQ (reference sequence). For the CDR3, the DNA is TGTGCCAGCAGCCCACTGGGGGCACAGGGCAAACCCTATGGCTACACCTTC. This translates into CASSPLGAQGKPYGYTF. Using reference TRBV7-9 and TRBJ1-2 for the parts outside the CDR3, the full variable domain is DTGVSQNPRHKITKRGQNVTFRCDPISEHNRLYWYRQTLGQGPEFLTYFQNEAQLEKSRLLSDRFSAERPKGSFSTLEIQRTEQGDSAMYLCASSPLGAQGKPYGYTFGSGTRLTVV.

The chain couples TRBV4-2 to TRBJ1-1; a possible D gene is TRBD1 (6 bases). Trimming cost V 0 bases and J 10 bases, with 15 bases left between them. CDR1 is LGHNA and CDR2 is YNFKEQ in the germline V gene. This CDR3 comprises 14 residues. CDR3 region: CASSQEFGTFIAFF. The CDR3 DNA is TGTGCCAGCAGCCAAGAGTTCGGGACATTCATAGCTTTCTTT.

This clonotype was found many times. This CDR3 is CSASPPAGSPYEQYF. The CDR3 DNA reads as TGCAGTGCTAGTCCGCCGGCCGGGAGTCCCTACGAGCAGTACTTC. The J gene is TRBJ2-7, the V gene TRBV20-1, with D possibly matching TRBD2 (6 bases). The CDR3 runs 15 residues. V was shortened by 3 bases and J by 2 bases, with 17 bases between the two germline ends. Germline V gene sequence: CDR1 DFQATT, CDR2 SNEGSKA (reference sequence).

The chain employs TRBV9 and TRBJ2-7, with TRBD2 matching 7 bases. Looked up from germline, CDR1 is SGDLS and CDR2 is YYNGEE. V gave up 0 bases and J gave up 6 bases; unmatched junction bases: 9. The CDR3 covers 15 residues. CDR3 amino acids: CASSVGPPGEGEQYF. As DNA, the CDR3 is TGTGCCAGCAGCGTAGGCCCCCCGGGGGAGGGCGAGCAGTACTTC. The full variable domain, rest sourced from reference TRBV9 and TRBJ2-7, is DSGVTQTPKHLITATGQRVTLRCSPRSGDLSVYWYQQSLDQGLQFLIQYYNGEERAKGNILERFSAQQFPDLHSELNLSSLELGDSALYFCASSVGPPGEGEQYFGPGTRLTVT.

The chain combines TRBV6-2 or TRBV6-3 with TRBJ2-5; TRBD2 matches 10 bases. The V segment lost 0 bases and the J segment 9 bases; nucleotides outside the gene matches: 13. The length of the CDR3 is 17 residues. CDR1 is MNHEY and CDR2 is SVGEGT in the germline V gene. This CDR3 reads CASSYSKIKRGGPPQYF. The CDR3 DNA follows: TGTGCCAGCAGTTACTCGAAGATCAAGCGGGGGGGCCCGCCCCAGTACTTC.

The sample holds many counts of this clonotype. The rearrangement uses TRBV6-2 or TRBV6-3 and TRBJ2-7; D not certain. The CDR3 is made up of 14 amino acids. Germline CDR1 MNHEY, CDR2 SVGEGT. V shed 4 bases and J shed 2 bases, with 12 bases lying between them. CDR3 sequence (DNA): TGTGCCAGCAGTTCAAGGGCACTCCCCTACGAGCAGTACTTC. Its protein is CASSSRALPYEQYF.

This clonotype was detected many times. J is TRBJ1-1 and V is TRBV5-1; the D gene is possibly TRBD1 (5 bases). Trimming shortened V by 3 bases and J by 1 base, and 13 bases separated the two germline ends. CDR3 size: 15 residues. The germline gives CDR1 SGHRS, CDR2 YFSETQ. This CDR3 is CASSYKTAKNTEAFF. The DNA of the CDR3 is TGCGCCAGCAGCTACAAGACAGCCAAGAACACTGAAGCTTTCTTT.

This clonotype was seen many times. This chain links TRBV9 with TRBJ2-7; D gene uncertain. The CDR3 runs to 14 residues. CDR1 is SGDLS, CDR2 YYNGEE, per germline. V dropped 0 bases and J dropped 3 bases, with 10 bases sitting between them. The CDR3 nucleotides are TGTGCCAGCAGCGTAGCCGACGGCTACTACGAGCAGTACTTC. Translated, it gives CASSVADGYYEQYF.

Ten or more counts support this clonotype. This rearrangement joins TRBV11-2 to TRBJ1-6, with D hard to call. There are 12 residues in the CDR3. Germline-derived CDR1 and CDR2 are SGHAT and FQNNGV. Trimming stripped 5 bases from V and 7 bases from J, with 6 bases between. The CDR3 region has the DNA TGTGCCAGCAGCCCGCCAAATTCACCCCTCCACTTT. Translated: CASSPPNSPLHF.

The CDR3 DNA sequence: TGCGCCAGCAGCCAAACCGGGACAGGGGAAACCGGGGAGCTGTTTTTT. It is translated as CASSQTGTGETGELFF. The rearrangement uses TRBV4-1 and TRBJ2-2; the match to TRBD1 covers 10 bases. This CDR3 contains 16 residues. With 2 bases clipped from V and 5 bases from J, the junction kept 5 bases outside the gene matches. Looked up from germline, CDR1 is MGHRA and CDR2 is YSYEKL.